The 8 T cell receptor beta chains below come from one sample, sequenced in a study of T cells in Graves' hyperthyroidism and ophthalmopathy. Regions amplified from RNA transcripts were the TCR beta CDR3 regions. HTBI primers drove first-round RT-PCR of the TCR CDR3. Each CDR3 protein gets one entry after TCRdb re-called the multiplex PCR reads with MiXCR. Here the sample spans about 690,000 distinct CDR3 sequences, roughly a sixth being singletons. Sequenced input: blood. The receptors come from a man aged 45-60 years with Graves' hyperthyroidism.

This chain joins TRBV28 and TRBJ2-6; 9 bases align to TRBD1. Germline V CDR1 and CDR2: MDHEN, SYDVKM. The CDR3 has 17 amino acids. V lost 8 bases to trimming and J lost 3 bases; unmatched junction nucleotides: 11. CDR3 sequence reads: CASQEGQGGIGANVLTF. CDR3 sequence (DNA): TGTGCCAGCCAGGAGGGACAGGGTGGTATTGGGGCCAACGTCCTGACTTTC.

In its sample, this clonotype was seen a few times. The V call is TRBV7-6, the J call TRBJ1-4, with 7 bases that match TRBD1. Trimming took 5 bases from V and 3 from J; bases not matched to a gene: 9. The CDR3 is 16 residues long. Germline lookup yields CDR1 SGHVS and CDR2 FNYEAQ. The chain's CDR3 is CASSGGLRGANEKLFF. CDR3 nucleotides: TGTGCCAGCAGCGGAGGCCTCAGGGGGGCTAATGAAAAACTGTTTTTT.

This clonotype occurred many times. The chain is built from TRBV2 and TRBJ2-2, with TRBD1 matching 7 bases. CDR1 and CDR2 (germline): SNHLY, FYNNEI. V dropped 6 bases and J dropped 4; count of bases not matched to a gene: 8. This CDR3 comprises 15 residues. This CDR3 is CASSPVTGATGELFF. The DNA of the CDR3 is TGTGCCAGCAGCCCCGTAACAGGGGCCACCGGGGAGCTGTTTTTT.

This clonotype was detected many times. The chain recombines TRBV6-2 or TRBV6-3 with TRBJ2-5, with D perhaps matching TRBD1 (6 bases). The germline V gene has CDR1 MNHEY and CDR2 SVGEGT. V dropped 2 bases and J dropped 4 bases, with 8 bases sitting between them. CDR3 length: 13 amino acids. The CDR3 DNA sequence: TGTGCCAGCAGTTACCAAGGGGGAGAGACCCAGTACTTC. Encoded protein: CASSYQGGETQYF.

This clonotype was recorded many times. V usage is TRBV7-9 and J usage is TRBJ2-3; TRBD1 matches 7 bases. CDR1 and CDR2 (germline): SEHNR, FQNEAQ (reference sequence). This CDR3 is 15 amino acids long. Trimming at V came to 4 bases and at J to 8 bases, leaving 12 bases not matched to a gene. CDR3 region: CASSSPDRVIGTQYF. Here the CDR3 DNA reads TGTGCCAGCAGCTCACCCGACAGGGTCATTGGTACGCAGTATTTT.

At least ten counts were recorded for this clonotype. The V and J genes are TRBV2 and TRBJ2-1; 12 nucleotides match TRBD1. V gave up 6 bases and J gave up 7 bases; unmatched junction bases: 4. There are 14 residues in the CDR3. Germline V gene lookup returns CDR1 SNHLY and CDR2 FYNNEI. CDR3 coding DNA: TGTGCCAGCAGGGGACAGGGGGCCACGAATGAGCAGTTCTTC. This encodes CASRGQGATNEQFF.

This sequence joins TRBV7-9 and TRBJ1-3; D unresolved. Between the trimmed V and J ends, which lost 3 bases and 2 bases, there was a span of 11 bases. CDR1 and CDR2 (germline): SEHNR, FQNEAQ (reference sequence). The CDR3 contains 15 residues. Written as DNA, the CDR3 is TGTGCCAGCAGCTTTGAGGGTCTTACTGGAAACACCATATATTTT. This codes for CASSFEGLTGNTIYF.

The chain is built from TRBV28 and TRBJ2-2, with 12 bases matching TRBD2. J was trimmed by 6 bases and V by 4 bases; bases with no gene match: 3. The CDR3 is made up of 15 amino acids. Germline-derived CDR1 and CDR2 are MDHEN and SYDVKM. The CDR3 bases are TGTGCCAGCAGTTCAAGACTAGCGGGAGCCGGGGAGCTGTTTTTT. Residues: CASSSRLAGAGELFF.